The rows below give T cell receptor beta chains drawn from one sample of a study of T cells in Graves' hyperthyroidism and ophthalmopathy. MiXCR was run by TCRdb on the multiplex PCR reads, yielding one entry per CDR3 protein. The sample lists 730,000 or so distinct CDR3 sequences, around 20% occurring once. Material for sequencing was blood. The receptors shown here come from a woman aged 45 to 65 with Graves' hyperthyroidism that later progressed to Graves' ophthalmopathy. The CDR3 runs from the conserved cysteine through the conserved F or W. D genes are given only for firm matches. Where a row states a size, it is once, few, many or the class of an expanded clone; other rows omit it.

NA,TRBD1,TRBJ2-2,TRBV6-2/TRBV6-3,TGTGCCAGCAGATCACAGGGGGCGCGTGGCGGGGAGCTGTTTTTT,CASRSQGARGGELFF
few,NA,TRBJ1-1,TRBV6-1,TGTGCCAGCAGTCCTTTCAGGGGTGTGGTAGAGGGCACTGAAGCTTTCTTT,CASSPFRGVVEGTEAFF
NA,NA,TRBJ2-7,TRBV6-2/TRBV6-3,TGTGCCAGCAGGCTGGGTGGGGCAGGGCGTGAGCAGTACTTC,CASRLGGAGREQYF
many,NA,TRBJ1-5,TRBV6-1,TGTGCCAGCCTCAGGGCCGGATTTAGCAATCAGCCCCAGCATTTT,CASLRAGFSNQPQHF
NA,NA,TRBJ2-7,TRBV4-1,TGCGCCAGCAGCCAAGGGGCAAGGAACGAGCAGTACTTC,CASSQGARNEQYF
NA,NA,TRBJ1-2,TRBV6-6,TGTGCCAGCAGTTACTCGAGTATGGGCACAGAGCGCTATGGCTACACCTTC,CASSYSSMGTERYGYTF
many,NA,TRBJ2-3,TRBV5-1,TGTGCCAGCAGCCCAGGGACTTACACAGATACGCAGTATTTT,CASSPGTYTDTQYF
NA,NA,TRBJ1-6,TRBV27,TGTGCCAGCAGTTTATCAGGGACTGGAATCCCACCCCTCCACTTT,CASSLSGTGIPPLHF
many,NA,TRBJ1-1,TRBV7-8,TGTGCCAGCAGCTTAATGTTTACCGGAGCTTTCTTT,CASSLMFTGAFF
NA,TRBD1,TRBJ2-1,TRBV19,TGTGCCAGTAGTACCGCCGGGACAGGGTTGTACAATGAGCAGTTCTTC,CASSTAGTGLYNEQFF
few,NA,TRBJ2-1,TRBV13,TGTGCCAGCAGCTTAGGACCACCCAGCTCCTACAATGAGCAGTTCTTC,CASSLGPPSSYNEQFF
few,NA,TRBJ2-1,TRBV20-1,TGCAGTGCTAGAGATCCTCGGTCGGCTGGCGAGCAGTTCTTC,CSARDPRSAGEQFF
NA,NA,TRBJ1-1,TRBV3-1,TGTGCCAGCAGCCAAGGGCAGCCTGGGGTCCTGAACACTGAAGCTCTCTTT,CASSQGQPGVLNTEALF
many,NA,TRBJ1-2,TRBV3-1,TGTGCCAGCAGCCAAGATGCGGGGGCGGCCTATGGCTACACCTTC,CASSQDAGAAYGYTF
many,NA,TRBJ1-1,TRBV5-1,TGCGCCAGCAGCTCACCGAGGGGGACTGAAGCTTTCTTT,CASSSPRGTEAFF
many,NA,TRBJ2-2,TRBV11-2,TGTGCCAGCAGCTTTACCGGGGAGCAAACCGGGGAGCTGTTTTTT,CASSFTGEQTGELFF
NA,TRBD1,TRBJ2-3,TRBV10-3,TGTGCCATCAGTGACCGAAGACAGGGCAGTACAGATACGCAGTATTTT,CAISDRRQGSTDTQYF
many,NA,TRBJ1-5,TRBV2,TGTGCCAGCAGTCTTGACACGGGCAATCAGCCCCAGCATTTT,CASSLDTGNQPQHF
many,TRBD1,TRBJ1-2,TRBV5-1,TGCGCCAGCAGCACTACCGGGACAGCCTTGGGCTACACCTTC,CASSTTGTALGYTF
NA,NA,TRBJ2-5,TRBV14,TGTGCCAGCAGCCGTACCGGGACAAGGATTCGGGAGACCCAGTACTTC,CASSRTGTRIRETQYF
many,NA,TRBJ1-5,TRBV11-2,TGTGCCAGCAGCGTAGACAGGCTCAATCAGCCCCAGCATTTT,CASSVDRLNQPQHF
once,TRBD2,TRBJ2-2,TRBV5-1,TGCGCCAGCAGCTTCTTTCCCGGGGGGTCGGACACCGGGGAGCTGTTTTTT,CASSFFPGGSDTGELFF
NA,TRBD1,TRBJ1-6,TRBV6-1,TGTGCCAGCAGTGAAGGACCTAAGACAGGGCGCGGAGATTCACCCCTCCACTTT,CASSEGPKTGRGDSPLHF
NA,TRBD1,TRBJ2-1,TRBV13,TGTGCCAGCAGCACAACCGGGACAGGGGGCAATGAGCAGTTCTTC,CASSTTGTGGNEQFF
NA,NA,TRBJ1-2,TRBV9,TGTGCCAGCAGCGTAGCTATAGACCCGAACTATGGCTACACCTTC,CASSVAIDPNYGYTF
many,TRBD1,TRBJ1-5,TRBV2,TGTGCCAGCAGCAAGGACAGGGCCAATCAGCCCCAGCATTTT,CASSKDRANQPQHF
many,NA,TRBJ2-5,TRBV13,TGTGCCAGCAGCTTACAGTCCGAGGGTCCGCAAGAGACCCAGTACTTC,CASSLQSEGPQETQYF
few,NA,TRBJ1-5,TRBV5-8,TGTGCCAGCAGCTTGGGCTTCAGACCGGATCAGCCCCAGCATTTT,CASSLGFRPDQPQHF
NA,TRBD2,TRBJ2-1,TRBV5-1,TGCGCCAGCAGCTCCCATAGCGGGGGGGCTGATGAGCAGTTCTTC,CASSSHSGGADEQFF
few,NA,TRBJ2-1,TRBV7-9,TGTGCCAGCAGCCCCCGGGTCACCTACAATGAGCAGTTCTTC,CASSPRVTYNEQFF
NA,TRBD1,TRBJ1-1,TRBV20-1,TGCAGTGCGTGGGACAGCACCACTGAAGCTTTCTTT,CSAWDSTTEAFF
NA,TRBD2,TRBJ2-7,TRBV7-7,TGTGCTAGCAGCTCGGGACTAGCGCCGCTGGAGCAGTACTTC,CASSSGLAPLEQYF
few,NA,TRBJ2-2,TRBV7-8,TGTGCCAGCAGCTTAGGTCCCAGGGCAAGAGAGGAGCTGTTTTTT,CASSLGPRAREELFF
many,NA,TRBJ1-1,TRBV11-3,TGTGCCAGCAGCTTAGTTGGGGGAAAGGCTTTCTTT,CASSLVGGKAFF